A single sample gave rise to the 29 T cell receptor beta chains below, sequenced in a study of T cell repertoires in cytomegalovirus infection. MiXCR, applied by TCRdb to the reads, yields one record per CDR3 protein. The sample lists 300,000 or so distinct CDR3 sequences; about a quarter were seen once. The specimen sequenced was PBMCs. These receptors all come from a human donor in good health (CMV status not recorded). Some clones in this sample may be carry-over from other donors' samples.

The chain joins TRBV20-1 to TRBJ2-3, with a weak D call TRBD2 (5 bases). With 4 bases removed from V and 4 bases from J, the gap between germline ends came to 15 bases. This CDR3 spans 14 amino acids. Per germline, CDR1 DFQATT and CDR2 SNEGSKA (reference sequence). The CDR3 DNA is TGCAGTGCTAAGGTCAGCCCGAGGGCAGATACGCAGTATTTT. Its translation is CSAKVSPRADTQYF.

The chain carries TRBV7-2 and TRBJ2-7, with 11 nucleotides matching TRBD1. With V trimmed by 4 bases and J by 7 bases, 24 bases remained unmatched. CDR1 is SGHTA and CDR2 is FQGNSA in the germline V gene. The CDR3 is 20 residues long. CDR3 sequence reads: CASSSEGTGGNGGRNREQYF. The CDR3 DNA reads TGTGCCAGCAGCTCGGAGGGGACAGGGGGTAACGGCGGGAGGAATCGGGAGCAGTACTTC.

For this clonotype: One base away lies a much larger clone, so this may be a sequencing read error. The rearrangement joins TRBV7-8 to TRBJ2-2; D possibly corresponds to TRBD1 (6 bases). V lost 5 bases, J lost 5 bases, and 15 bases lay in between. Per the germline V gene, CDR1 is SGHVS and CDR2 is FQNEAQ. The CDR3 is 15 residues long. The CDR3 sequence is CASSLDRMRTGELFF. The CDR3 nucleotides read TGTGCCAGCAGCCTAGACAGGATGAGGACCGGGGAGCTGTTTTTT. Combining the CDR3 with reference TRBV7-8 and TRBJ2-2 gives the whole variable domain GAGVSQSPRYKVAKRGQDVALRCDPISGHVSLFWYQQALGQGPEFLTYFQNEAQLDKSGLPSDRFFAERPEGSVSTLKIQRTQQEDSAVYLCASSLDRMRTGELFFGEGSRLTVL.

This clonotype came up many times. V is TRBV6-2 or TRBV6-3 and J is TRBJ2-7; 10 bases are a match to TRBD1. This CDR3 is built from 16 residues. Germline V gene sequence: CDR1 MNHEY, CDR2 SVGEGT. V trimming: 5 bases; J trimming: 5 bases; junction bases outside the gene matches: 12. The CDR3 loop is CASSNNPGTGADEQYF. The CDR3 bases are TGTGCCAGCAGTAATAACCCCGGGACAGGGGCGGACGAGCAGTACTTC.

The chain combines TRBV13 with TRBJ2-1; D is unclear. CDR3 length equals 16 residues. Germline V CDR1 and CDR2: PRHDT, FYEKMQ (reference sequence). Deletions cut 5 bases from V and 0 bases from J, with 14 bases between. The CDR3 nucleotides are TGTGCCAGCAGCCTTCCGGGCCCCAGCTCCTACAATGAGCAGTTCTTC. Translation gives CASSLPGPSSYNEQFF.

The chain joins TRBV7-2 to TRBJ2-1; D may match TRBD1 or TRBD2 (6 bases each). The CDR3 has 16 residues. V was pared by 5 bases and J by 7 bases, with 21 bases between. CDR1 is SGHTA and CDR2 is FQGNSA in the germline V gene. The DNA of the CDR3 is TGTGCCAGCAGCGGTATTAGAGCTCAGGGGAGGAATGAGCAGTTCTTC. This codes for CASSGIRAQGRNEQFF.

V and J are TRBV19 and TRBJ2-5; maybe TRBD2 (6 bases). The CDR3 is 14 amino acids. Trimming removed 5 bases from V and 2 bases from J, with 12 bases in between. Per the germline V gene, CDR1 is LNHDA and CDR2 is SQIVND (reference sequence). The CDR3 reads CASSLGLVQETQYF. The CDR3 nucleotides read TGTGCCAGTAGTTTGGGACTTGTTCAAGAGACCCAGTACTTC.

Details on this clonotype: A much larger clone differs by one base, so this may be a read error. The chain links TRBV11-2 to TRBJ1-6; no clear D gene. The CDR3 has 11 amino acids. Germline V gives CDR1 SGHAT, CDR2 FQNNGV. The CDR3 here is CASSSNSHLHF. For the CDR3, the DNA is TGTGCCAGCAGCTCTAATTCACACCTCCACTTT.

This clonotype was observed a few times. The CDR3 loop is CASSLLGPSNSPLHF. The CDR3 coding sequence is TGTGCCAGCAGTTTATTAGGGCCATCTAATTCACCCCTCCACTTT. V and J are TRBV12-3 or TRBV12-4 and TRBJ1-6; D call uncertain. V was trimmed by 2 bases and J by 6 bases, leaving 11 bases between them. This CDR3 has 15 residues.

The CDR3 protein is CSAISGAANSPLHF. The CDR3 region has the DNA TGCAGTGCTATATCAGGGGCCGCTAATTCACCCCTCCACTTT. This chain joins TRBV20-1 and TRBJ1-6; tentatively, D is TRBD1 (6 bases). V shed 4 bases and J shed 6 bases, with 13 bases lying between them. Germline loops: CDR1 DFQATT, CDR2 SNEGSKA (reference sequence). This CDR3 region has 14 residues.

This CDR3 reads CASSSGFSSSYNEQFF. DNA for the CDR3: TGTGCCAGCAGCTCGGGCTTCTCGAGCTCCTACAATGAGCAGTTCTTC. The chain joins TRBV7-8 to TRBJ2-1; D remains unclear. Germline V lookup: CDR1 SGHVS, CDR2 FQNEAQ. V lost 4 bases, J lost 0 bases, and 13 bases lay in between. CDR3 size: 16 residues.

This clonotype was found a few times. The chain links TRBV28 to TRBJ1-2; no definite D call. Trimming took 6 bases from V and 5 from J, leaving 13 bases between them. The CDR3 has 13 residues. Germline CDR1 reads MDHEN; CDR2 reads SYDVKM. The CDR3 sequence is CASSTPRPYGYTF. DNA for the CDR3: TGTGCCAGCAGCACTCCTCGTCCTTATGGCTACACCTTC.

This rearrangement joins TRBV30 to TRBJ2-5; a possible D gene is TRBD2 (6 bases). This CDR3 spans 12 amino acids. V shed 3 bases and J shed 7 bases, with 12 bases lying between them. Germline loops: CDR1 GTSNPN, CDR2 SVGIG (reference sequence). CDR3 loop: CAWSTSQGTQYF. The DNA for the CDR3 is TGTGCCTGGAGCACTAGCCAGGGGACCCAGTACTTC. The entire variable domain, with the rest obtained from reference TRBV30 and TRBJ2-5, is as follows: SQTIHQWPATLVQPVGSPLSLECTVEGTSNPNLYWYRQAAGRGLQLLFYSVGIGQISSEVPQNLSASRPQDRQFILSSKKLLLSDSGFYLCAWSTSQGTQYFGPGTRLLVL.

This clonotype has a handful of counts. The chain carries TRBV6-6 and TRBJ2-3; D unresolved. Looked up from germline, CDR1 is MNHNY and CDR2 is SVGAGI (reference sequence). V was pared by 5 bases and J by 6 bases, with 18 bases between. The CDR3 runs 15 residues. In DNA, the CDR3 is TGTGCCAGCAGTACAACCGGACCATACAGTGATACGCAGTATTTT. It translates to CASSTTGPYSDTQYF.

This clonotype was detected ten times or more. The chain has TRBV7-2 and TRBJ1-5; D is unresolved. The V gene lost 5 bases and the J gene lost 9 bases, with 14 bases spanning the gap. Germline loops: CDR1 SGHTA, CDR2 FQGNSA. The CDR3 has 13 residues. CDR3 nucleotide sequence: TGTGCCAGCAGCCGCAACCCCCAATCGCCCCAGCATTTT. This translates into CASSRNPQSPQHF.

The gene calls are TRBV7-9 and TRBJ2-7; tentative D call: TRBD2 (7 bases). Trimming pared 5 bases from V and 0 bases from J, leaving 8 bases between. The CDR3 runs to 13 residues. Looked up from germline, CDR1 is SEHNR and CDR2 is FQNEAQ (reference sequence). The DNA of the CDR3 is TGTGCCAGCAGCGGGGGGGCCTCCTACGAGCAGTACTTC. It is translated as CASSGGASYEQYF.

There are many counts of this clonotype. This chain joins TRBV6-2 or TRBV6-3 and TRBJ2-5, with D hard to call. This CDR3 has 11 residues. The germline V and J ends were trimmed by 8 bases and 2 bases, with 6 bases remaining between them. Germline CDR1 and CDR2: MNHEY and SVGEGT. In DNA form, the CDR3 reads TGTGCCAGCGAGATACAAGAGACCCAGTACTTC. Protein: CASEIQETQYF.

This clonotype was counted only a few times. The genes are TRBV28 and TRBJ2-3, with D perhaps TRBD1 (6 bases). V was cut by 4 bases and J by 0 bases, with 8 bases left in between. Germline V gene data show CDR1 as MDHEN and CDR2 as SYDVKM. The CDR3 runs 14 residues. The CDR3 sequence: CASSWTESTDTQYF. The CDR3 bases are TGTGCCAGCAGTTGGACAGAAAGCACAGATACGCAGTATTTT.

This clonotype occurred many times. V gene TRBV12-3 or TRBV12-4 combines with J gene TRBJ2-1; TRBD2 matches at 9 bases. This CDR3 is built from 15 residues. V dropped 5 bases and J dropped 4; count of bases not matched to a gene: 6. The CDR3 spells CASSILAGTYNEQFF. The CDR3 nucleotides read TGTGCCAGCAGTATCCTAGCGGGGACGTACAATGAGCAGTTCTTC.

The sample holds a few counts of this clonotype. This rearrangement joins TRBV28 to TRBJ1-4; no clear D gene. The CDR3 has 12 amino acids. V was pared by 8 bases and J by 4 bases, with 8 bases between. Germline-derived CDR1 and CDR2 are MDHEN and SYDVKM. CDR3 nucleotide sequence: TGTGCCAGCCACAGCCTTAATGAAAAACTGTTTTTT. Translated: CASHSLNEKLFF.

This clonotype was picked up a small number of times. The V call is TRBV28, the J call TRBJ1-2, with 10 bases lining up with TRBD1. V lost 6 bases to trimming and J lost 6 bases; unmatched junction nucleotides: 10. The CDR3 extends over 15 amino acids. Per the germline V gene, CDR1 is MDHEN and CDR2 is SYDVKM. In DNA form, the CDR3 reads TGTGCCAGCAGCCCGTATGGGGACAGGGGTCATGGCTACACCTTC. Amino acid sequence: CASSPYGDRGHGYTF.

This clonotype appeared a few times. This chain connects TRBV28 to TRBJ1-5; perhaps TRBD1 as D (6 bases). With 3 bases removed from V and 2 bases from J, the gap between germline ends came to 17 bases. The CDR3 is 17 amino acids. Looked up from germline, CDR1 is MDHEN and CDR2 is SYDVKM. CDR3 protein: CASSFEQGLRGNQPQHF. CDR3 bases: TGTGCCAGCAGTTTCGAACAGGGCTTGAGGGGCAATCAGCCCCAGCATTTT.

The genes are TRBV2 and TRBJ2-1; TRBD2 matches at 13 bases. The CDR3 covers 15 residues. The V gene end was trimmed by 5 bases and the J gene end by 10 bases; junction bases not matched to a gene: 8. The germline V gene has CDR1 SNHLY and CDR2 FYNNEI. The chain's CDR3 is CASSPGLAGAWEQFF. In nucleotides, the CDR3 is TGTGCCAGCAGTCCCGGACTAGCGGGAGCATGGGAGCAGTTCTTC.

CDR3 loop: CASRSRGEAETQYF. The CDR3 DNA sequence: TGTGCCAGCAGGTCCAGGGGGGAGGCAGAGACCCAGTACTTC. The V gene is TRBV7-3, the J gene TRBJ2-5; a possible D gene is TRBD1 (7 bases). The V gene's germline CDR1 is SGHTA and CDR2 FQGTGA. The CDR3 runs 14 residues. V lost 6 bases, J lost 4 bases, and 15 bases lay in between.

This clonotype was counted ten times or more. The V call is TRBV7-2, the J call TRBJ2-3; 12 nucleotides align to TRBD2. The ends lost 2 bases at V and 5 bases at J; junction bases unmatched: 5. The CDR3 is made up of 16 amino acids. Germline V gene data show CDR1 as SGHTA and CDR2 as FQGNSA. Written as DNA, the CDR3 is TGTGCCAGCAGCTTAACGCTAGCGGGAGGGATAGATACGCAGTATTTT. Its translation is CASSLTLAGGIDTQYF.

This clonotype appeared a single time. This sequence joins TRBV19 and TRBJ1-1, with 7 positions matching TRBD1. J gave up 6 bases and V 4 bases, and 11 bases lay outside the gene matches. The CDR3 runs to 15 residues. In germline, CDR1 is LNHDA, CDR2 SQIVND (reference sequence). CDR3 region: CASSTPTRQGAEAFF. CDR3 nucleotides: TGTGCCAGTAGTACCCCTACCCGACAGGGCGCTGAAGCTTTCTTT.

This clonotype was counted many times. This chain links TRBV4-2 with TRBJ1-6; no clear D gene. This CDR3 spans 16 amino acids. The V gene's germline CDR1 is LGHNA and CDR2 YNFKEQ. V was clipped by 0 bases and J by 5 bases, with 11 bases between them. DNA for the CDR3: TGTGCCAGCAGCCAAGATAGAACAGAAGATAATTCACCCCTCCACTTT. Its protein product is CASSQDRTEDNSPLHF.

The chain uses TRBV5-1 and TRBJ2-1; 7 bases align to TRBD1. The trim removed 4 bases at V and 6 bases at J, leaving 7 bases unmatched. The germline V gene has CDR1 SGHRS and CDR2 YFSETQ. This CDR3 is 14 amino acids long. CDR3 in DNA: TGCGCCAGCAGCGTAGGACAGGAAAGCAATGAGCAGTTCTTC. Translated: CASSVGQESNEQFF.

This clonotype was recorded a few times. The chain is built from TRBV6-2 or TRBV6-3 and TRBJ2-7, with 9 bases identical to TRBD2. The V gene's germline CDR1 is MNHEY and CDR2 SVGEGT. Trimming cost V 3 bases and J 4 bases; bases outside gene matches: 4. The CDR3 length is 14 residues. The CDR3 sequence: CASSYDGLAYEQYF. DNA of the CDR3: TGTGCCAGCAGTTATGACGGACTAGCGTACGAGCAGTACTTC.